This entry lists 30 T cell receptor beta chains sequenced from one sample in a study of patients and donors after allogeneic stem cell transplantation. TCRdb ran MiXCR on the RT-PCR reads and lists one entry per CDR3 protein. The sample lists 900,000 to 1,000,000 distinct CDR3 sequences, 18% occurring once. Input material: blood, either unsorted or a sorted T cell fraction (not recorded which). The receptors shown here come from a human donor who was either an allogeneic HSCT recipient or a stem cell or donor lymphocyte infusion donor (not recorded which). It is not recorded whose cells these are; they may come from a transplant donor.

V gene TRBV20-1 combines with J gene TRBJ2-1, with 9 bases aligning to TRBD1. The V gene end was trimmed by 2 bases and the J gene end by 1 base; junction bases not matched to a gene: 3. The CDR3 runs 15 residues. The germline gives CDR1 DFQATT, CDR2 SNEGSKA (reference sequence). Written as DNA, the CDR3 is TGCAGTGCTAGAATGGGACAGGGATCCTACAATGAGCAGTTCTTC. Protein product: CSARMGQGSYNEQFF.

J is TRBJ2-7 and V is TRBV20-1; 12 bases match TRBD2. Per the germline V gene, CDR1 is DFQATT and CDR2 is SNEGSKA (reference sequence). CDR3 length equals 15 residues. V was clipped by 6 bases and J by 3 bases; unmatched bases: 9. In DNA form, the CDR3 reads TGCAGTGCCCTAACTAGCGGGAGGTCTGTCTACGAGCAGTACTTC. Translated, it gives CSALTSGRSVYEQYF.

The J gene is TRBJ1-2, the V gene TRBV27, with unresolved D. This CDR3 has 15 amino acids. V lost 0 bases and J 3 bases, leaving 11 bases between the germline ends. Germline V CDR1 and CDR2: MNHEY, SMNVEV (reference sequence). CDR3 nucleotide sequence: TGTGCCAGCAGTTTATCGCCAGATACCTACTATGGCTACACCTTC. Protein product: CASSLSPDTYYGYTF.

The V call is TRBV7-2, the J call TRBJ2-3; TRBD2 matches at 8 bases. V lost 4 bases to trimming and J lost 7 bases; unmatched junction nucleotides: 16. The germline V gene has CDR1 SGHTA and CDR2 FQGNSA. CDR3 length: 17 amino acids. The CDR3 region has the DNA TGTGCCAGCAGCTCCCAGGTTGCAGGCGGGGGGTCGAATACGCAGTATTTT. This sequence encodes CASSSQVAGGGSNTQYF.

The chain uses TRBV3-1 and TRBJ1-4; perhaps TRBD1 as D (5 bases). Germline values: CDR1 LGHDT, CDR2 YNNKEL (reference sequence). Trimming stripped 5 bases from V and 7 bases from J, with 14 bases between. CDR3 length: 14 residues. CDR3 sequence (DNA): TGTGCCAGCAGCTTCCGAAAGGGGAGTGAAAAACTGTTTTTT. Amino acid sequence: CASSFRKGSEKLFF.

This chain links TRBV29-1 with TRBJ2-5; D remains ambiguous. Germline CDR1 is SQVTM and CDR2 is ANQGSEA. The CDR3 extends over 10 amino acids. V gave up 5 bases and J gave up 7 bases, with 8 bases separating them. CDR3 sequence: CSVKEGTQYF. The CDR3 DNA sequence: TGCAGCGTTAAGGAAGGGACCCAGTACTTC.

The rearrangement uses TRBV4-2 and TRBJ2-1; TRBD2 might be the D (5 bases). Trimming cost V 0 bases and J 0 bases, with 9 bases left between them. The CDR3 sequence is 16 residues long. Germline CDR1 LGHNA, CDR2 YNFKEQ. CDR3 region: CASSQEEGSSYNEQFF. The CDR3 DNA sequence: TGTGCCAGCAGCCAAGAGGAAGGGAGCTCCTACAATGAGCAGTTCTTC.

This clonotype was seen many times. This chain joins TRBV29-1 and TRBJ1-3; D is possibly TRBD1 (6 bases). This CDR3 is built from 15 residues. Germline-derived CDR1 and CDR2 are SQVTM and ANQGSEA. Deletions cut 6 bases from V and 1 base from J, with 16 bases between. The CDR3 bases are TGCAGCGTGCGGTGGGACACCCTATCTGGAAACACCATATATTTT. Amino acids: CSVRWDTLSGNTIYF.

V usage is TRBV10-3 and J usage is TRBJ2-3; D is ambiguous. Germline assignment: CDR1 ENHRY and CDR2 SYGVKD. The V gene lost 10 bases and the J gene lost 0 bases, with 14 bases spanning the gap. CDR3 length: 14 residues. The CDR3, as DNA: TGTGCCACAATGACGCGGCGGAGCACAGATACGCAGTATTTT. This gives the protein CATMTRRSTDTQYF.

This clonotype was seen ten or more times. V usage is TRBV7-2 and J usage is TRBJ2-5, with a possible D match to TRBD2 (6 bases). The V end lost 1 base, the J end lost 3 bases, and 9 bases lay between the germline ends. This CDR3 spans 14 amino acids. Germline loops: CDR1 SGHTA, CDR2 FQGNSA. CDR3 sequence: CASSLGLGKETQYF. The CDR3 bases are TGTGCCAGCAGCTTAGGACTAGGAAAAGAGACCCAGTACTTC.

There are a few counts of this clonotype. V gene TRBV13 combines with J gene TRBJ2-1, with D perhaps assigned TRBD1 or TRBD2 (5 bases each). V was pared by 5 bases and J by 1 base, with 15 bases between. The CDR3 extends over 16 amino acids. The V gene's germline CDR1 is PRHDT and CDR2 FYEKMQ (reference sequence). The chain's CDR3 is CASSHRDPNSYNEQFF. The CDR3 DNA sequence: TGTGCCAGCAGCCACCGGGACCCCAATTCCTACAATGAGCAGTTCTTC.

This clonotype was recorded once. The chain links TRBV2 to TRBJ2-7; 9 nucleotides line up with TRBD2. The CDR3 covers 14 residues. Germline V gene data show CDR1 as SNHLY and CDR2 as FYNNEI. V dropped 1 base and J dropped 4; count of bases not matched to a gene: 2. In DNA form, the CDR3 reads TGTGCCAGCAGTGAAGGCGGGAGGGGGTACGAGCAGTACTTC. Protein sequence: CASSEGGRGYEQYF. Full variable domain (missing parts from reference TRBV2 and TRBJ2-7): EPEVTQTPSHQVTQMGQEVILRCVPISNHLYFYWYRQILGQKVEFLVSFYNNEISEKSEIFDDQFSVERPDGSNFTLKIRSTKLEDSAMYFCASSEGGRGYEQYFGPGTRLTVT.

This clonotype was detected only a few times. The chain has TRBV7-2 and TRBJ2-3; D gene unclear. Germline V gene lookup returns CDR1 SGHTA and CDR2 FQGNSA. The CDR3 spans 13 residues. V lost 1 base and J lost 4, with 6 bases in between. The CDR3 coding sequence is TGTGCCAGCAGCTTAGTGTCTTCAGATACGCAGTATTTT. This sequence encodes CASSLVSSDTQYF.

This clonotype was recorded a few times. This chain links TRBV15 with TRBJ2-3; no clear D. The CDR3 has 14 amino acids. Looked up from germline, CDR1 is LNHNV and CDR2 is YYDKDF (reference sequence). Trimming removed 3 bases from V and 0 bases from J, with 7 bases in between. CDR3 coding DNA: TGTGCCACCAGCAGGGATGATAGCACAGATACGCAGTATTTT. Translation gives CATSRDDSTDTQYF. Supplemented by reference TRBV15 and TRBJ2-3, the full variable domain reads DAMVIQNPRYQVTQFGKPVTLSCSQTLNHNVMYWYQQKSSQAPKLLFHYYDKDFNNEADTPDNFQSRRPNTSFCFLDIRSPGLGDTAMYLCATSRDDSTDTQYFGPGTRLTVL.

V usage is TRBV12-3 or TRBV12-4 and J usage is TRBJ1-1; D gene ambiguous. CDR3 length: 16 amino acids. Trimming took off 2 bases at V and 0 bases at J, with 13 bases between the two ends. The CDR3 is CASSLRRPGVNTEAFF. The CDR3 nucleotides read TGTGCCAGCAGTTTACGCCGTCCAGGTGTGAACACTGAAGCTTTCTTT.

This rearrangement joins TRBV3-1 to TRBJ2-1, with D uncertain. Looked up from germline, CDR1 is LGHDT and CDR2 is YNNKEL (reference sequence). This CDR3 contains 11 residues. V lost 7 bases, J lost 7 bases, and 8 bases lay in between. CDR3 region: CASNGPNEQFF. The CDR3 DNA sequence: TGTGCCAGCAACGGCCCAAATGAGCAGTTCTTC.

V and J are TRBV20-1 and TRBJ1-2, with no clear D. The V and J ends lost 3 bases and 8 bases respectively, with 10 bases between them. The CDR3 runs to 11 residues. CDR1 and CDR2 (germline): DFQATT, SNEGSKA (reference sequence). In DNA form, the CDR3 reads TGCAGTGCTAGTATCGAGGGCGGCTACACCTTC. This codes for CSASIEGGYTF.

This clonotype was detected a few times. The CDR3: CASTDIRSGANVLTF. The CDR3 nucleotides read TGCGCCAGCACGGACATCCGCTCTGGGGCCAACGTCCTGACTTTC. The rearrangement uses TRBV5-1 and TRBJ2-6; D is perhaps TRBD1 (5 bases). Germline lookup yields CDR1 SGHRS and CDR2 YFSETQ. The CDR3 loop spans 15 amino acids. The V and J ends lost 6 bases and 0 bases respectively, with 10 bases between them.

For the CDR3, the DNA is TGTGCCAGCACGAAATGGGACATCTCTGGAAACACCATATATTTT. This gives the protein CASTKWDISGNTIYF. The rearrangement uses TRBV6-1 and TRBJ1-3; weak D call: TRBD1 (6 bases). The CDR3 sequence is 15 residues long. Germline V lookup: CDR1 MNHNS, CDR2 SASEGT. V gave up 7 bases and J gave up 0 bases, with 13 bases separating them.

Only a few counts were recorded for this clonotype. CDR3 sequence: CASSLDAVVETQYF. The CDR3 DNA is TGTGCCAGCAGCTTAGATGCGGTAGTGGAGACCCAGTACTTC. The chain carries TRBV11-2 and TRBJ2-5; D is undetermined. There are 14 residues in the CDR3. V shed 0 bases and J shed 5 bases, with 10 bases lying between them. In germline, CDR1 is SGHAT, CDR2 FQNNGV.

The table lists this clonotype with a few counts. The chain carries TRBV4-1 and TRBJ2-2; perhaps TRBD2 as D (5 bases). Germline V CDR1 and CDR2: MGHRA, YSYEKL. There are 15 residues in the CDR3. Trimming stripped 2 bases from V and 6 bases from J, with 13 bases between. CDR3 protein: CASSQPIGKPGELFF. CDR3 DNA sequence: TGCGCCAGCAGCCAACCCATCGGGAAGCCCGGGGAGCTGTTTTTT.

This clonotype showed up just a few times. V gene TRBV12-3 or TRBV12-4 combines with J gene TRBJ1-5; D is ambiguous. V was pared by 6 bases and J by 0 bases, with 15 bases between. There are 16 residues in the CDR3. CDR3 coding DNA: TGTGCCAGCAGCTCGACCTTCGGAAATAGCAATCAGCCCCAGCATTTT. Translated, it gives CASSSTFGNSNQPQHF.

This clonotype was seen only a few times. The chain has TRBV5-1 and TRBJ2-1, with D perhaps matching TRBD2 (5 bases). Germline loops: CDR1 SGHRS, CDR2 YFSETQ. This CDR3 is 12 amino acids long. V lost 0 bases, J lost 12 bases, and 10 bases lay in between. In DNA, the CDR3 is TGCGCCAGCAGCTTGGGTTGGGCGGGGCAGTTCTTC. Translation: CASSLGWAGQFF.

The gene calls are TRBV5-4 and TRBJ2-4, with D uncertain. Germline loops: CDR1 SGHNT, CDR2 YYREEE (reference sequence). This CDR3 region has 16 residues. Trimming cost V 0 bases and J 0 bases, with 10 bases left between them. This CDR3 reads CASSLDTDIAKNIQYF. The CDR3 DNA sequence: TGTGCCAGCAGCTTGGACACAGACATAGCCAAAAACATTCAGTACTTC.

The CDR3 DNA follows: TGTGCCAGCAGCTTGGATACGATTCAGCCCCAGCATTTT. As protein: CASSLDTIQPQHF. The V call is TRBV7-9, the J call TRBJ1-5; D is unclear. The V end was cut by 3 bases, the J end by 6 bases, with 9 bases between. CDR3 length: 13 amino acids. Per the germline V gene, CDR1 is SEHNR and CDR2 is FQNEAQ (reference sequence).

The chain uses TRBV11-1 and TRBJ1-1; 7 bases line up with TRBD1. V trimming: 8 bases; J trimming: 7 bases; junction bases outside the gene matches: 16. CDR1 and CDR2 from the germline V gene are SGHAT and FQDESV (reference sequence). This CDR3 is 15 amino acids long. CDR3 in amino acids: CASVLAGGARSEAFF. Here the CDR3 DNA reads TGTGCCAGCGTACTCGCAGGGGGGGCGCGTAGTGAAGCTTTCTTT.

The table lists this clonotype with a few counts. The V gene is TRBV12-3 or TRBV12-4, the J gene TRBJ2-3, with unresolved D. Between the trimmed V and J ends, which lost 0 bases and 4 bases, there was a span of 11 bases. The CDR3 contains 15 residues. The CDR3 here is CASSLAPQNSDTQYF. As DNA, the CDR3 is TGTGCCAGCAGTTTAGCGCCTCAGAACTCAGATACGCAGTATTTT.

This clonotype appeared a few times. The chain joins TRBV20-1 to TRBJ2-7, with D perhaps matching TRBD1 (6 bases). V shed 3 bases and J shed 1 base, with 13 bases lying between them. CDR1 DFQATT and CDR2 SNEGSKA come from the germline V gene (reference sequence). This CDR3 is 14 amino acids long. The CDR3 protein is CSARVEGVSYEQYF. CDR3 sequence (DNA): TGCAGTGCTAGGGTTGAGGGGGTTTCCTACGAGCAGTACTTC.

The J gene is TRBJ2-7, the V gene TRBV29-1, with no clear D. The length of the CDR3 is 12 residues. V gave up 8 bases and J gave up 4 bases, with 15 bases separating them. CDR1 and CDR2 (germline): SQVTM, ANQGSEA. The CDR3 region is CSPPKPGYEQYF. Here the CDR3 DNA reads TGCAGCCCCCCGAAGCCAGGATACGAGCAGTACTTC.

V gene TRBV7-9 combines with J gene TRBJ1-1, with D possibly being TRBD1 (6 bases). Trimming left V 1 base short and J 0 bases short, with 15 bases between. Germline V gene sequence: CDR1 SEHNR, CDR2 FQNEAQ (reference sequence). The CDR3 covers 17 residues. This CDR3 reads CASSLVGGERMNTEAFF. The DNA for the CDR3 is TGTGCCAGCAGCTTAGTGGGGGGCGAGAGAATGAACACTGAAGCTTTCTTT.